The 8 T cell receptor beta chains reported below all come from one sample, sequenced in a study of PD-1 blockade in mismatch repair-deficient tumors. TCRdb's copy holds only in-frame clones and misses some; the assay was immunoSEQ multiplex PCR. The table has about 19,000 clones, about 80% seen once. This material consisted of PBMCs, taken 52 weeks after starting pembrolizumab. The receptors come from an adult with mismatch repair-deficient cancer.

This chain uses TRBV15 with TRBJ2-7; TRBD2 matches at 11 bases. The germline V gene encodes CDR1 LNHNV and CDR2 YYDKDF (reference sequence). The CDR3 has 16 residues. V trimming: 0 bases; J trimming: 6 bases; junction bases outside the gene matches: 7. CDR3 coding DNA: TGTGCCACCAGCAGAGATCTTACTAGCGGGAGTCGCGAGCAGTACTTC. The encoded protein is CATSRDLTSGSREQYF.

CDR3 in DNA: TGTGCCTGGAGTGGGGGCGGAAACACCATATATTTT. The encoded protein is CAWSGGGNTIYF. The gene calls are TRBV30 and TRBJ1-3; D possibly corresponds to TRBD1 (5 bases). Germline assignment: CDR1 GTSNPN and CDR2 SVGIG (reference sequence). Trimming removed 1 base at V and 4 bases at J, with 5 bases between. This CDR3 spans 12 amino acids.

V gene TRBV18 combines with J gene TRBJ1-2, with a tentative D call TRBD1 (6 bases). Germline V gene sequence: CDR1 KGHSH, CDR2 LQKENI. The CDR3 consists of 12 residues. Trimming took off 5 bases at V and 8 bases at J, with 12 bases between the two ends. CDR3 sequence reads: CASSGDIRGYTF. The CDR3 DNA reads as TGTGCCAGCTCAGGGGACATTCGAGGCTACACCTTC.

This chain links TRBV10-2 with TRBJ2-1, with 9 nucleotides matching TRBD1. J was trimmed by 4 bases and V by 8 bases; bases with no gene match: 3. The CDR3 extends over 13 amino acids. Germline CDR1 and CDR2: WSHSY and SAAADI. CDR3 in DNA: TGCGCCAGCGGAGGACAGGGGTACAATGAGCAGTTCTTC. Its translation: CASGGQGYNEQFF.

The rearrangement joins TRBV30 to TRBJ1-1; perhaps TRBD1 as D (6 bases). CDR3 length: 10 amino acids. V dropped 7 bases and J dropped 6 bases, with 9 bases sitting between them. The germline V gene encodes CDR1 GTSNPN and CDR2 SVGIG (reference sequence). The CDR3 sequence is CASGGPEAFF. CDR3 sequence (DNA): TGTGCCTCTGGGGGCCCTGAAGCTTTCTTT.

This chain connects TRBV19 to TRBJ1-5, with 9 bases aligning to TRBD1. CDR1 is LNHDA, CDR2 SQIVND, per germline (reference sequence). The CDR3 consists of 15 residues. V lost 8 bases to trimming and J lost 3 bases; unmatched junction nucleotides: 8. The CDR3 region is CASYMTGGDNQPQHF. The CDR3 region has the DNA TGTGCCAGTTATATGACAGGGGGGGACAATCAGCCCCAGCATTTT.

V usage is TRBV19 and J usage is TRBJ2-1; a weak D match, TRBD2 (6 bases). CDR3 size: 13 residues. The V gene lost 4 bases and the J gene lost 10 bases, with 14 bases spanning the gap. CDR1 and CDR2 (germline): LNHDA, SQIVND (reference sequence). The CDR3 loop reads CASSTQLEGEQFF. The CDR3 DNA sequence: TGTGCCAGTAGTACTCAATTGGAGGGCGAGCAGTTCTTC.

The V call is TRBV4-2, the J call TRBJ2-2; D perhaps matches TRBD1 (5 bases). V gave up 1 base and J gave up 3 bases, with 9 bases separating them. This CDR3 contains 15 residues. CDR1 is LGHNA and CDR2 is YNFKEQ in the germline V gene. CDR3 sequence reads: CASSQVVGDTGELFF. CDR3 bases: TGTGCCAGCAGCCAAGTGGTAGGGGACACCGGGGAGCTGTTTTTT.